This TCR beta chain was captured by sequencing in a study of blood T cells in healthy people across ages. Study outcomes and limitations: The fall in TCR beta diversity per million T cells was roughly linear with age.

This clonotype occurred a few times. Its specificity is not known. The V gene's germline CDR1 is SGHTA and CDR2 FQGTGA. V dropped 5 bases and J dropped 1 base, with 14 bases sitting between them. The CDR3 totals 16 residues. PCR was performed a second time for about 7 to 11 cycles using a sample-barcoded 5' primer and a J-beta primer mix. From the 5' RACE reads, TCRdb called clonotypes with MiXCR, one entry per CDR3 protein. The profile shows around 1,900,000 distinct CDR3 sequences, around 42% of them singletons. This clonotype originated in a human donor in good health. The rearrangement joins TRBV7-3 to TRBJ2-2; maybe TRBD1 (5 bases). The specimen was blood. CDR3 amino acids: CASSPQIGQNTGELFF. CDR3 sequence (DNA): TGTGCCAGCAGCCCGCAGATAGGACAGAACACCGGGGAGCTGTTTTTT. The complete variable domain, with remaining parts taken from reference TRBV7-3 and TRBJ2-2, reads GAGVSQTPSNKVTEKGKYVELRCDPISGHTALYWYRQSLGQGPEFLIYFQGTGAADDSGLPNDRFFAVRPEGSVSTLKIQRTERGDSAVYLCASSPQIGQNTGELFFGEGSRLTVL.